This T cell receptor (beta chain) was identified during a study of identical twins. General study findings and limits: Invariant MAIT and iNKT cells are populations that could partly confound zero-insertion analyses.

This clonotype was picked up a small number of times. Its antigen is currently unknown. TCRdb reprocessed the 5' RACE reads with MiXCR, giving one entry per CDR3 protein. Of some 200,000 distinct CDR3 sequences listed, 7.5% are singletons. V shed 7 bases and J shed 0 bases, with 22 bases lying between them. This CDR3 contains 19 residues. From germline, CDR1 is MNHNS and CDR2 SASEGT. These data also featured in a second study, about yellow fever vaccine responses in identical twins.

The specimen sequenced was memory (CD45RO+) T cells sorted from blood. This chain connects TRBV6-1 to TRBJ2-6; TRBD1 might be the D (6 bases). The origin of this receptor is a woman between 18 and 29 years old in good health. CDR3 protein: CASTPNSRGFSSGANVLTF. In DNA form, the CDR3 reads TGTGCCAGCACTCCTAACAGCAGGGGCTTTTCCTCTGGGGCCAACGTCCTGACTTTC.